One and the same sample provided the 4 T cell receptor beta chains below, sequenced in a study of blood T cell repertoires in COVID-19 (TCRdb year 2020). Library creation used the immunoSEQ multiplex PCR assay. TCRdb obtained this table from immuneACCESS and retained in-frame rearrangements with V and J assigned. These tables miss some clones; where compared with another copy, unresolved V genes account for less than half of the shortfall, and the remainder is unexplained. This sample holds under 450,000 clones; more than 70% were observed only once. Of the sample, approximately 1.2% is held by the ten largest clones. The specimen sequenced was PBMCs or T cells enriched from blood (not recorded which). The receptors shown here come from a man aged 30 to 45 who had recovered from COVID-19.

V and J are TRBV6-6 and TRBJ1-5, with D possibly matching TRBD1 (5 bases). Germline CDR1 is MNHNY and CDR2 is SVGAGI (reference sequence). This CDR3 region has 13 residues. V lost 7 bases and J lost 3, with 10 bases in between. CDR3 amino acids: CASNGGFNQPQHF. DNA for the CDR3: TGTGCCAGCAACGGGGGTTTCAATCAGCCCCAGCATTTT.

The chain has TRBV18 and TRBJ2-5; a possible D gene is TRBD2 (5 bases). This CDR3 spans 14 amino acids. The V gene's germline CDR1 is KGHSH and CDR2 LQKENI. With 3 bases removed from V and 2 bases from J, the gap between germline ends came to 10 bases. CDR3 DNA sequence: TGTGCCAGCTCACCCCGGGAAACTCAAGAGACCCAGTACTTC. Its protein product is CASSPRETQETQYF.

This chain connects TRBV9 to TRBJ2-5, with D possibly matching TRBD1 (6 bases). Germline V gene lookup returns CDR1 SGDLS and CDR2 YYNGEE. The CDR3 is 16 residues long. V was pared by 0 bases and J by 5 bases, with 17 bases between. The DNA for the CDR3 is TGTGCCAGCAGCGTAGCCCTCTGGGGGCGTGATGAGACCCAGTACTTC. This gives the protein CASSVALWGRDETQYF.

This chain connects TRBV7-9 to TRBJ1-5; the D is unclear. The germline CDR1 and CDR2 sequences are SEHNR and FQNEAQ (reference sequence). The length of the CDR3 is 14 residues. V lost 10 bases and J 3 bases, leaving 16 bases between the germline ends. The CDR3 protein is CATMVLSVNQPQHF. CDR3 nucleotides: TGTGCCACTATGGTCCTGTCCGTCAATCAGCCCCAGCATTTT.